The clone carrying this T cell receptor (beta chain) was counted only a few times. Antigen unknown. Combining a sample-barcoded 5' primer with a J-beta primer mix, a second PCR ran for 7 to 11 cycles. The study obtained at least 2.5 million CDR3-containing paired-end reads from every sample. From the 5' RACE reads, TCRdb called clonotypes with MiXCR, one entry per CDR3 protein. The sample consists of 1.5 million to 2 million distinct CDR3 sequences, 49% of them appearing once. The data are from a study of blood T cells in healthy people across ages. Healthy individuals of Caucasian origin from Russia, aged roughly 6 to 95, served as donors. Study-level points and caveats: Researchers said unsorted PBMCs prevented a conclusive naive versus antigen-experienced comparison.

V was trimmed by 3 bases and J by 4 bases, leaving 9 bases between them. This CDR3 has 12 amino acids. Per the germline V gene, CDR1 is SQVTM and CDR2 is ANQGSEA. This TCR derives from a middle-aged woman in good health. Sequenced input: blood. The chain employs TRBV29-1 and TRBJ2-5; tentative D call: TRBD1 (5 bases). CDR3 in DNA: TGCAGCGTTGATTCAGGGTCAGAGACCCAGTACTTC. It translates to CSVDSGSETQYF.